The 10 T cell receptor beta chains below all came from one sample that was sequenced in a study of blood T cell repertoires in COVID-19. Clones were sequenced by immunoSEQ multiplex PCR, and TCRdb holds only the in-frame ones, with some missing. The sample records 200,000 to 250,000 clones, roughly 81% being singletons. Specimen: peripheral blood. The receptors stem from a woman of 80 years or more with COVID-19, enrolled during active disease.

J is TRBJ2-1 and V is TRBV2; TRBD1 agrees at 7 bases. CDR1 is SNHLY and CDR2 is FYNNEI in the germline V gene. The CDR3 sequence is 14 residues long. The trim removed 6 bases at V and 4 bases at J, leaving 6 bases unmatched. The CDR3 nucleotides read TGTGCCAGCAGCCCCGGGACAGCTTACAATGAGCAGTTCTTC. Residues: CASSPGTAYNEQFF. Complete variable domain (other parts from reference TRBV2 and TRBJ2-1): EPEVTQTPSHQVTQMGQEVILRCVPISNHLYFYWYRQILGQKVEFLVSFYNNEISEKSEIFDDQFSVERPDGSNFTLKIRSTKLEDSAMYFCASSPGTAYNEQFFGPGTRLTVL.

This clone showed up just a few times. V and J are TRBV20-1 and TRBJ2-7; a possible D gene is TRBD2 (5 bases). The CDR3 is made up of 13 amino acids. The germline CDR1 and CDR2 sequences are DFQATT and SNEGSKA (reference sequence). Trimming took off 3 bases at V and 5 bases at J, with 14 bases between the two ends. This chain's CDR3 is CSASAGIGDEQYF. CDR3 nucleotide sequence: TGCAGTGCTAGTGCCGGGATTGGGGACGAGCAGTACTTC.

The chain carries TRBV7-9 and TRBJ2-1, with TRBD2 identical over 11 bases. V was clipped by 3 bases and J by 7 bases; unmatched bases: 8. Germline V gene data show CDR1 as SEHNR and CDR2 as FQNEAQ (reference sequence). The CDR3 has 16 residues. The CDR3 is CASSFPTSGKTNEQFF. CDR3 DNA sequence: TGTGCCAGCAGCTTCCCGACTAGCGGGAAGACTAATGAGCAGTTCTTC.

Points on this clone: The sample has other DNA sequences that encode this CDR3 too. J is TRBJ1-1 and V is TRBV5-1, with D possibly being TRBD1 (6 bases). Trimming removed 3 bases at V and 4 bases at J, with 10 bases between. CDR1 SGHRS and CDR2 YFSETQ come from the germline V gene. The CDR3 spans 13 residues. This CDR3 reads CASSSQGGTEAFF. The DNA for the CDR3 is TGCGCCAGCAGCTCACAGGGTGGCACTGAAGCTTTCTTT. Combining the CDR3 with reference TRBV5-1 and TRBJ1-1 gives the whole variable domain KAGVTQTPRYLIKTRGQQVTLSCSPISGHRSVSWYQQTPGQGLQFLFEYFSETQRNKGNFPGRFSGRQFSNSRSEMNVSTLELGDSALYLCASSSQGGTEAFFGQGTRLTVV.

The rearrangement joins TRBV19 to TRBJ2-6; 7 nucleotides line up with TRBD1. Germline loops: CDR1 LNHDA, CDR2 SQIVND (reference sequence). The V and J ends lost 9 bases and 0 bases, in that order; junction bases with no gene match: 11. The CDR3 length is 17 residues. CDR3 bases: TGTGCCAGCAGGGGGTCAAGGGGGCCCTCTGGGGCCAACGTCCTGACTTTC. Its translation is CASRGSRGPSGANVLTF.

The chain employs TRBV9 and TRBJ2-5, with 9 bases aligning to TRBD1. The CDR3 consists of 14 residues. The V gene's germline CDR1 is SGDLS and CDR2 YYNGEE. V lost 4 bases to trimming and J lost 5 bases; unmatched junction nucleotides: 6. CDR3 nucleotides: TGTGCCAGCAGCCCGGGACAGGGAGTGGAGACCCAGTACTTC. This translates into CASSPGQGVETQYF. Full variable domain (remainder filled in from reference TRBV9 and TRBJ2-5): DSGVTQTPKHLITATGQRVTLRCSPRSGDLSVYWYQQSLDQGLQFLIQYYNGEERAKGNILERFSAQQFPDLHSELNLSSLELGDSALYFCASSPGQGVETQYFGPGTRLLVL.

The rearrangement uses TRBV6-2 or TRBV6-3 and TRBJ1-1, with D maybe TRBD1 (5 bases). The CDR3 loop spans 14 amino acids. The germline gives CDR1 MNHEY, CDR2 SVGEGT. The V end lost 0 bases, the J end lost 4 bases, and 9 bases lay between the germline ends. The CDR3 sequence is CASSYSEGSTEAFF. CDR3 bases: TGTGCCAGCAGTTACTCGGAGGGGAGCACTGAAGCTTTCTTT.

Concerning this clone itself: Other DNA sequences of this sample code for an identical CDR3. This chain joins TRBV5-1 and TRBJ2-5; D perhaps matches TRBD2 (6 bases). This CDR3 region has 13 residues. Germline CDR1 and CDR2: SGHRS and YFSETQ. The V end was cut by 4 bases, the J end by 4 bases, with 11 bases between. In DNA form, the CDR3 reads TGCGCCAGCAGCCTCGGAGGGTCAGAGACCCAGTACTTC. It encodes CASSLGGSETQYF.

The J gene is TRBJ2-5, the V gene TRBV7-9; possibly TRBD2 for D (7 bases). The V gene lost 3 bases and the J gene lost 4 bases, with 15 bases spanning the gap. This CDR3 is 15 amino acids long. Germline loops: CDR1 SEHNR, CDR2 FQNEAQ (reference sequence). CDR3 bases: TGTGCCAGCAGCTTGGGAGGGGGGACCCTAGAGACCCAGTACTTC. Its translation: CASSLGGGTLETQYF.

The chain couples TRBV3-1 (or the pseudogene TRBV3-2) to TRBJ2-3; the D is unclear. Deletions cut 0 bases from V and 0 bases from J, with 10 bases between. This CDR3 has 16 amino acids. In germline, CDR1 is LGHDT, CDR2 YNNKEL (reference sequence). This chain's CDR3 is CASSQDRLLSTDTQYF. In DNA, the CDR3 is TGTGCCAGCAGCCAAGATCGTCTACTTAGCACAGATACGCAGTATTTT.